These 32 T cell receptor beta chains originate from one sample sequenced in a study of T-cell memory formation after mild COVID-19. TCRdb processed the 5' RACE reads anew with MiXCR; each CDR3 protein has one entry. The top ten clones hold around 12% of a sample with about 500,000 distinct CDR3 sequences, about 20% of them seen once. Sequencing was performed on PBMCs or a T cell subset sorted from them (not recorded which). The receptors stem from an adult woman who had mild COVID-19 (a few samples of this study predate the infection). Cell type and time point are not known.

The chain is built from TRBV12-3 or TRBV12-4 and TRBJ2-1; 10 nucleotides align to TRBD2. With V trimmed by 7 bases and J by 8 bases, 11 bases remained unmatched. CDR3 length equals 15 residues. DNA of the CDR3: TGTGCCAGCACCGTAAGCGGGGGGGTGAACTATGAGCAGTTCTTC. Its translation is CASTVSGGVNYEQFF.

The chain joins TRBV7-2 to TRBJ2-5, with a weak D call TRBD1 (6 bases). Trimming stripped 5 bases from V and 2 bases from J, with 9 bases between. The CDR3 has 13 residues. The germline gives CDR1 SGHTA, CDR2 FQGNSA. The CDR3, as DNA: TGTGCCAGCAGCACAGGGTTTCAAGAGACCCAGTACTTC. This codes for CASSTGFQETQYF.

This clonotype was detected only a few times. The CDR3 nucleotides read TGTGCCAGCAGCTTAGCCGGCGACTTTAACACCGGGGAGCTGTTTTTT. This sequence encodes CASSLAGDFNTGELFF. The chain joins TRBV7-2 to TRBJ2-2; D gene uncertain. Germline V gene lookup returns CDR1 SGHTA and CDR2 FQGNSA. CDR3 length equals 16 residues. Deletions cut 0 bases from V and 2 bases from J, with 10 bases between.

This clonotype was picked up many times. This chain joins TRBV2 and TRBJ2-1, with TRBD2 identical over 14 bases. With V trimmed by 6 bases and J by 6 bases, 4 bases remained unmatched. CDR1 is SNHLY and CDR2 is FYNNEI in the germline V gene. The CDR3 is 15 residues long. CDR3 DNA: TGTGCCAGCAGGGTTGGACTAGCGGGAGGCAATGAGCAGTTCTTC. It codes for CASRVGLAGGNEQFF.

The chain combines TRBV4-2 with TRBJ2-2; D not resolved. The CDR3 spans 16 residues. Germline V gene data show CDR1 as LGHNA and CDR2 as YNFKEQ. The V and J ends lost 1 base and 1 base respectively, with 10 bases between them. Written as DNA, the CDR3 is TGTGCCAGCAGCCAAGGGGCGGCGCTGAACACCGGGGAGCTGTTTTTT. Its protein product is CASSQGAALNTGELFF.

The rearrangement joins TRBV12-3 or TRBV12-4 to TRBJ2-7; TRBD2 matches at 9 bases. The CDR3 is 15 residues long. J lost 1 base, V lost 5 bases, and 6 bases had no gene match. CDR3 nucleotides: TGTGCCAGCAGTGTATCAGCGGGGGGTTCCTACGAGCAGTACTTC. This translates into CASSVSAGGSYEQYF.

This chain links TRBV7-9 with TRBJ2-7; no clear D gene. Germline CDR1 reads SEHNR; CDR2 reads FQNEAQ (reference sequence). V lost 5 bases and J lost 0, with 20 bases in between. The CDR3 loop spans 17 amino acids. In nucleotides, the CDR3 is TGTGCCAGCAGCCGCTTTGGGGATAGCTCGAGCTCCTACGAGCAGTACTTC. Translated, it gives CASSRFGDSSSSYEQYF.

This clonotype was seen more than once but under ten times. V usage is TRBV9 and J usage is TRBJ1-5; 11 bases match TRBD1. The CDR3 has 16 amino acids. Losses at the gene ends were 4 bases for V and 4 bases for J; bases not matched to a gene: 7. From germline, CDR1 is SGDLS and CDR2 YYNGEE. The DNA of the CDR3 is TGTGCCAGCAGCCCAGGACAGGGGGCCTTAAATCAGCCCCAGCATTTT. Translating gives CASSPGQGALNQPQHF.

This clonotype was seen a few times. The chain has TRBV7-9 and TRBJ2-1; TRBD2 matches at 16 bases. CDR1 SEHNR and CDR2 FQNEAQ come from the germline V gene (reference sequence). Germline trimming cut 5 bases from V and 8 bases from J; bases unmatched to any gene: 0. The CDR3 has 14 amino acids. The CDR3 nucleotides are TGTGCCAGCAGCGGGACTAGCGGGAGGGATGAGCAGTTCTTC. Its translation: CASSGTSGRDEQFF. Looking up the rest from reference TRBV7-9 and TRBJ2-1 gives the full variable domain: DTGVSQNPRHKITKRGQNVTFRCDPISEHNRLYWYRQTLGQGPEFLTYFQNEAQLEKSRLLSDRFSAERPKGSFSTLEIQRTEQGDSAMYLCASSGTSGRDEQFFGPGTRLTVL.

This clonotype was seen a few times. This chain joins TRBV15 and TRBJ2-1, with 16 bases that match TRBD2. This CDR3 has 19 residues. CDR1 is LNHNV and CDR2 is YYDKDF in the germline V gene (reference sequence). V was pared by 0 bases and J by 4 bases, with 6 bases of the junction left unmatched. The CDR3 here is CATSRDAGLAGGHYNEQFF. The CDR3 nucleotides are TGTGCCACCAGCAGAGATGCGGGACTAGCGGGGGGGCATTACAATGAGCAGTTCTTC.

The genes are TRBV12-3 or TRBV12-4 and TRBJ2-1; either TRBD1 or TRBD2 may supply D (6 bases each). V gave up 7 bases and J gave up 5 bases, with 15 bases separating them. The CDR3 loop spans 14 amino acids. For the CDR3, the DNA is TGTGCCAGCAAGAGGGGGGCCAAAAACAATGAGCAGTTCTTC. Translating gives CASKRGAKNNEQFF.

The chain joins TRBV5-6 to TRBJ2-1, with 8 bases lining up with TRBD1. The ends lost 0 bases at V and 8 bases at J; junction bases unmatched: 4. Germline lookup yields CDR1 SGHDT and CDR2 YYEEEE. The CDR3 runs to 14 residues. As DNA, the CDR3 is TGTGCCAGCAGCTTGGGGACAGGGAATCATGAGCAGTTCTTC. It translates to CASSLGTGNHEQFF. The whole variable domain, remainder taken from reference TRBV5-6 and TRBJ2-1, is DAGVTQSPTHLIKTRGQQVTLRCSPKSGHDTVSWYQQALGQGPQFIFQYYEEEERQRGNFPDRFSGHQFPNYSSELNVNALLLGDSALYLCASSLGTGNHEQFFGPGTRLTVL.

This clonotype was counted only a few times. The chain is built from TRBV7-9 and TRBJ1-1; no clear D. CDR1 is SEHNR and CDR2 is FQNEAQ in the germline V gene (reference sequence). The V end was cut by 5 bases, the J end by 0 bases, with 10 bases between. The CDR3 is 14 residues long. The chain's CDR3 is CASSPVLMNTEAFF. The CDR3 DNA reads as TGTGCCAGCAGCCCCGTATTGATGAACACTGAAGCTTTCTTT.

This clonotype showed up many times. This chain links TRBV5-5 with TRBJ1-1; the match to TRBD1 covers 9 bases. The CDR3 consists of 14 residues. CDR1 and CDR2 from the germline V gene are SGHKS and YYEKEE (reference sequence). Trimming cost V 5 bases and J 4 bases; bases outside gene matches: 6. The CDR3 DNA reads TGTGCCAGCAGTAACAGGGGGCTGGGCACTGAAGCTTTCTTT. Its translation: CASSNRGLGTEAFF.

This clonotype was detected only a few times. This sequence joins TRBV20-1 and TRBJ2-7, with 10 positions matching TRBD2. CDR3 length: 15 residues. Germline CDR1 reads DFQATT; CDR2 reads SNEGSKA (reference sequence). The V and J ends lost 3 bases and 6 bases, in that order; junction bases with no gene match: 11. The CDR3 protein is CSASDSGGPLIEQYF. The DNA of the CDR3 is TGCAGTGCTAGCGATAGCGGGGGGCCCCTCATCGAGCAGTACTTC.

There are a few counts of this clonotype. This chain uses TRBV4-3 with TRBJ2-1; a weak D match, TRBD2 (5 bases). The V gene lost 0 bases and the J gene lost 6 bases, with 15 bases spanning the gap. The CDR3 loop spans 16 amino acids. The germline V gene encodes CDR1 LGHNA and CDR2 YSLEER. This chain's CDR3 is CASSQDEGDMGNEQFF. Here the CDR3 DNA reads TGCGCCAGCAGCCAAGACGAGGGAGATATGGGCAATGAGCAGTTCTTC.

The J gene is TRBJ1-2, the V gene TRBV12-3 or TRBV12-4; the D gene is possibly TRBD1 (5 bases). CDR3 length equals 16 residues. V lost 8 bases and J lost 5, with 24 bases in between. In DNA, the CDR3 is TGTGCCAGCTACTCCCCATCCGGGGGGACCTCTTATGGCTACACCTTC. Translated: CASYSPSGGTSYGYTF.

This chain joins TRBV20-1 and TRBJ1-5, with 7 nucleotides matching TRBD1. CDR1 and CDR2 (germline): DFQATT, SNEGSKA (reference sequence). The CDR3 runs to 15 residues. Trimming took 0 bases from V and 11 from J; bases not matched to a gene: 13. CDR3 DNA sequence: TGCAGTGCTAGAGACCAGGGAGGGGGCACTGGGTCCCAGCATTTT. Translation gives CSARDQGGGTGSQHF.

This clonotype was seen only a few times. This chain links TRBV6-5 with TRBJ2-2; D might be TRBD1 (6 bases). The CDR3 loop spans 15 amino acids. Between the trimmed V and J ends, which lost 4 bases and 0 bases, there was a span of 9 bases. CDR1 MNHEY and CDR2 SVGAGI come from the germline V gene. CDR3 region: CASSWTDTNTGELFF. CDR3 DNA: TGTGCCAGCAGTTGGACAGACACGAACACCGGGGAGCTGTTTTTT.

This clonotype was found a few times. V and J are TRBV20-1 and TRBJ2-1; TRBD1 might be the D (6 bases). Germline values: CDR1 DFQATT, CDR2 SNEGSKA (reference sequence). The ends were cut back, 5 bases at V and 5 bases at J, with 13 bases in the middle. The CDR3 is 13 residues long. The DNA for the CDR3 is TGCAGTGCTCTCCGGGACACCGACAATGAGCAGTTCTTC. It encodes CSALRDTDNEQFF.

The V gene is TRBV7-9, the J gene TRBJ2-5; no firm D call. CDR1 is SEHNR, CDR2 FQNEAQ, per germline (reference sequence). The V and J ends lost 2 bases and 4 bases respectively, with 5 bases between them. CDR3 length: 12 amino acids. The CDR3 DNA reads TGTGCCAGCAGCTTACCTCCAGAGACCCAGTACTTC. This translates into CASSLPPETQYF.

This clonotype was counted only a few times. The V call is TRBV11-1, the J call TRBJ1-1; a possible D gene is TRBD1 (5 bases). Between the trimmed V and J ends, which lost 5 bases and 4 bases, there was a span of 14 bases. The CDR3 contains 14 residues. Per the germline V gene, CDR1 is SGHAT and CDR2 is FQDESV (reference sequence). CDR3 in amino acids: CASSVEGRVTEAFF. The CDR3 bases are TGTGCCAGCAGCGTGGAGGGGAGGGTCACTGAAGCTTTCTTT. The full variable domain, its missing parts supplied by reference TRBV11-1 and TRBJ1-1, is EAEVAQSPRYKITEKSQAVAFWCDPISGHATLYWYRQILGQGPELLVQFQDESVVDDSQLPKDRFSAERLKGVDSTLKIQPAELGDSAMYLCASSVEGRVTEAFFGQGTRLTVV.

The rearrangement links TRBV6-4 to TRBJ2-4; TRBD1 matches 10 bases. V gave up 6 bases and J gave up 8 bases; unmatched junction bases: 10. Germline assignment: CDR1 MRHNA and CDR2 SNTAGT. The CDR3 spans 15 residues. The CDR3 sequence: CASSQTGTGEHIQYF. The CDR3, as DNA: TGTGCCAGCAGCCAGACCGGGACAGGGGAACACATTCAGTACTTC.

The V gene is TRBV4-1, the J gene TRBJ1-2, with TRBD1 identical over 8 bases. This CDR3 comprises 15 residues. CDR1 is MGHRA and CDR2 is YSYEKL in the germline V gene. V dropped 2 bases and J dropped 3; count of bases not matched to a gene: 5. The CDR3 nucleotides read TGCGCCAGCAGCCAAAGTTTGGGACAGGACTATGGCTACACCTTC. Its translation: CASSQSLGQDYGYTF.

The chain joins TRBV6-5 to TRBJ1-1; 9 bases fit TRBD1. The junction had 12 bases not matched to a gene; V was cut back by 8 bases and J by 11 bases. The CDR3 length is 13 residues. Germline CDR1 reads MNHEY; CDR2 reads SVGAGI. CDR3 loop: CASGTGTGIGAFF. In nucleotides, the CDR3 is TGTGCCAGCGGTACCGGGACAGGGATCGGGGCTTTCTTT.

This clonotype was counted between two and nine times. The CDR3 spells CATSKRQAYSGANVLTF. The CDR3, as DNA: TGTGCCACCAGCAAACGCCAGGCGTACTCTGGGGCCAACGTCCTGACTTTC. The chain combines TRBV15 with TRBJ2-6; D is unclear. CDR3 length equals 17 residues. V lost 4 bases, J lost 0 bases, and 13 bases lay in between. The germline V gene has CDR1 LNHNV and CDR2 YYDKDF (reference sequence).

The sample holds a few counts of this clonotype. The chain carries TRBV27 and TRBJ2-7, with D unresolved. The CDR3 is 12 amino acids. In germline, CDR1 is MNHEY, CDR2 SMNVEV (reference sequence). Deletions cut 7 bases from V and 2 bases from J, with 9 bases between. As DNA, the CDR3 is TGTGCCAGCATTTCTGGGACCTACGAGCAGTACTTC. This sequence encodes CASISGTYEQYF.

In DNA, the CDR3 is TGTGCCAGCAGCGTAGGCCACAGGGGGGGAACCTATGGCTACACCTTC. This codes for CASSVGHRGGTYGYTF. This chain links TRBV9 with TRBJ1-2; 8 bases map to TRBD1. J lost 4 bases, V lost 0 bases, and 8 bases had no gene match. The germline gives CDR1 SGDLS, CDR2 YYNGEE. The CDR3 extends over 16 amino acids.

This chain connects TRBV29-1 to TRBJ2-1; 8 positions agree with TRBD2. The CDR3 sequence is 13 residues long. Trimming took 8 bases from V and 7 from J; bases not matched to a gene: 10. Germline-derived CDR1 and CDR2 are SQVTM and ANQGSEA. The CDR3 nucleotides are TGCAGCTGCTCCGGGGGGGCCTGGAATGAGCAGTTCTTC. This translates into CSCSGGAWNEQFF.

The V gene is TRBV9, the J gene TRBJ2-7; no definite D call. CDR3 length: 15 residues. With 5 bases removed from V and 3 bases from J, the gap between germline ends came to 18 bases. Per germline, CDR1 SGDLS and CDR2 YYNGEE. In DNA form, the CDR3 reads TGTGCCAGCAGTGGGGTTTCGGAAGGAGTCTACGAGCAGTACTTC. This sequence encodes CASSGVSEGVYEQYF.

This clonotype came up a few times. This sequence joins TRBV20-1 and TRBJ2-7, with 9 bases lining up with TRBD1. CDR3 length: 15 residues. From germline, CDR1 is DFQATT and CDR2 SNEGSKA (reference sequence). The V gene end was trimmed by 0 bases and the J gene end by 2 bases; junction bases not matched to a gene: 5. The CDR3 DNA is TGCAGTGCTAGAGATCCCACAGGGGGCCCCTACGAGCAGTACTTC. Translation: CSARDPTGGPYEQYF.

The chain recombines TRBV5-1 with TRBJ1-3; tentatively, D is TRBD1 (5 bases). Trimming shortened V by 5 bases and J by 6 bases, and 18 bases separated the two germline ends. Germline values: CDR1 SGHRS, CDR2 YFSETQ. This CDR3 contains 15 residues. The CDR3 DNA is TGCGCCAGCAGTTGGAAGGGGTCGGGAGAAAACACCATATATTTT. Its protein is CASSWKGSGENTIYF. Complete variable domain (other parts from reference TRBV5-1 and TRBJ1-3): KAGVTQTPRYLIKTRGQQVTLSCSPISGHRSVSWYQQTPGQGLQFLFEYFSETQRNKGNFPGRFSGRQFSNSRSEMNVSTLELGDSALYLCASSWKGSGENTIYFGEGSWLTVV.